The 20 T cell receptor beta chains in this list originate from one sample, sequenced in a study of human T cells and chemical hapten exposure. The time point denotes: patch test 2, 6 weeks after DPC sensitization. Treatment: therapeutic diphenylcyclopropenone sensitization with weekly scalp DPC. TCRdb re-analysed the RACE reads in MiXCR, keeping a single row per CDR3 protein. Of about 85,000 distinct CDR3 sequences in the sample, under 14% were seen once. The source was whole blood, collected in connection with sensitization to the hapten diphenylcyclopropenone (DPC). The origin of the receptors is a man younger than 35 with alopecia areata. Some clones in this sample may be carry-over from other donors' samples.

CDR3 DNA: TGCGCCAGCAGCCAAGATCGACAGGGTGGTCGGGAGCTGTTTTTT. Residues: CASSQDRQGGRELFF. The rearrangement joins TRBV4-3 to TRBJ2-2, with 7 bases identical to TRBD1. The CDR3 contains 15 residues. Losses at the gene ends were 0 bases for V and 9 bases for J; bases not matched to a gene: 7. Per germline, CDR1 LGHNA and CDR2 YSLEER.

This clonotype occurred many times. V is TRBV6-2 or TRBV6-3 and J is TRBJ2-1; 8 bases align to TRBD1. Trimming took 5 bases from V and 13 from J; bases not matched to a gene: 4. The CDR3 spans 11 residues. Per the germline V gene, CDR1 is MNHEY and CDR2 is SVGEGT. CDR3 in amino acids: CASSNGQGQFF. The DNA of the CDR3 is TGTGCCAGCAGTAACGGACAGGGTCAGTTCTTC.

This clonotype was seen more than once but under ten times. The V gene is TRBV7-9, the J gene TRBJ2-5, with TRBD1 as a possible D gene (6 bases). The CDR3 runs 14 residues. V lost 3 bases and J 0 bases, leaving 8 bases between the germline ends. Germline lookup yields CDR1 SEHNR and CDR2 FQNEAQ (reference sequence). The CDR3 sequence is CASSFPGDQETQYF. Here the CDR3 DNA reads TGTGCCAGCAGCTTCCCAGGGGACCAAGAGACCCAGTACTTC.

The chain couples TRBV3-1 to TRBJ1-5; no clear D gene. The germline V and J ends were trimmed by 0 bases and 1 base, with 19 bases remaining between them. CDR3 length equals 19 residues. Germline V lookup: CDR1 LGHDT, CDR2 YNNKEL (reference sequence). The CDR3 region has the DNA TGTGCCAGCAGCCAAGATATGGCAGACAAGTCCGTAAGCAATCAGCCCCAGCATTTT. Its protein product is CASSQDMADKSVSNQPQHF. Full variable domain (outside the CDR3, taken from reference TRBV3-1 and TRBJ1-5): DTAVSQTPKYLVTQMGNDKSIKCEQNLGHDTMYWYKQDSKKFLKIMFSYNNKELIINETVPNRFSPKSPDKAHLNLHINSLELGDSAVYFCASSQDMADKSVSNQPQHFGDGTRLSIL.

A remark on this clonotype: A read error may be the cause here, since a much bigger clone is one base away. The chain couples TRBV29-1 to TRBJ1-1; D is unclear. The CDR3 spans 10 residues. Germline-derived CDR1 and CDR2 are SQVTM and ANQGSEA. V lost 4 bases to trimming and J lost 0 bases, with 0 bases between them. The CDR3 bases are TGCAGCGTTGTGAACACTGAAGCTTTCTTT. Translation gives CSVVNTEAFF.

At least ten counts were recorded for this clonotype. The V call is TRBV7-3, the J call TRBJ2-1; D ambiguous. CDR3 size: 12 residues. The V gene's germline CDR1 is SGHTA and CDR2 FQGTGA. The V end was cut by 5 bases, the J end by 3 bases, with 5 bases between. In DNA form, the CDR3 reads TGTGCCAGCAGCCACCGCTACAATGAGCAGTTCTTC. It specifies CASSHRYNEQFF. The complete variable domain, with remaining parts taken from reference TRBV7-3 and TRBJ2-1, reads GAGVSQTPSNKVTEKGKYVELRCDPISGHTALYWYRQSLGQGPEFLIYFQGTGAADDSGLPNDRFFAVRPEGSVSTLKIQRTERGDSAVYLCASSHRYNEQFFGPGTRLTVL.

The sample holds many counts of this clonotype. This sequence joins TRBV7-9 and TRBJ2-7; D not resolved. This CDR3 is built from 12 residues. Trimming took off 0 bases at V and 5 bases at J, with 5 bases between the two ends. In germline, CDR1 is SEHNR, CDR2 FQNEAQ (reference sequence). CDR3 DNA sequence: TGTGCCAGCAGCTTAGCGCTGGACGAGCAGTACTTC. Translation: CASSLALDEQYF.

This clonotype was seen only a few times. CDR3 coding DNA: TGTGCCAGCAGCCAGCGGGGAGGGAATGAGCAGTTCTTC. This gives the protein CASSQRGGNEQFF. The chain is built from TRBV9 and TRBJ2-1; 7 bases are shared with TRBD2. From germline, CDR1 is SGDLS and CDR2 YYNGEE. Trimming removed 4 bases from V and 7 bases from J; junction bases left unmatched: 5. The CDR3 contains 13 residues. The entire variable domain, with the rest obtained from reference TRBV9 and TRBJ2-1, is as follows: DSGVTQTPKHLITATGQRVTLRCSPRSGDLSVYWYQQSLDQGLQFLIQYYNGEERAKGNILERFSAQQFPDLHSELNLSSLELGDSALYFCASSQRGGNEQFFGPGTRLTVL.

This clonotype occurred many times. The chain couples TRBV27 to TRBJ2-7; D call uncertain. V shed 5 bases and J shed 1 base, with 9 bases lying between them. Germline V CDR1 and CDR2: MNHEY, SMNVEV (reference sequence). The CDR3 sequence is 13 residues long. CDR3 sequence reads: CASSQQISYEQYF. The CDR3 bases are TGTGCCAGCAGTCAACAGATTTCCTACGAGCAGTACTTC.

CDR3 DNA sequence: TGCAGTGCTAACCGGGACAGGGTACCAGATACGCAGTATTTT. It specifies CSANRDRVPDTQYF. The chain employs TRBV20-1 and TRBJ2-3; the match to TRBD1 covers 9 bases. Germline V gene sequence: CDR1 DFQATT, CDR2 SNEGSKA (reference sequence). CDR3 size: 14 residues. Germline trimming cut 4 bases from V and 4 bases from J; bases unmatched to any gene: 6.

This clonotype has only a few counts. In DNA form, the CDR3 reads TGCGCCAGCAGCTTGTTAGCTAACTATGGCTACACCTTC. Protein sequence: CASSLLANYGYTF. The rearrangement uses TRBV5-1 and TRBJ1-2; D not certain. The CDR3 runs to 13 residues. Per the germline V gene, CDR1 is SGHRS and CDR2 is YFSETQ. The V end lost 1 base, the J end lost 0 bases, and 4 bases lay between the germline ends.

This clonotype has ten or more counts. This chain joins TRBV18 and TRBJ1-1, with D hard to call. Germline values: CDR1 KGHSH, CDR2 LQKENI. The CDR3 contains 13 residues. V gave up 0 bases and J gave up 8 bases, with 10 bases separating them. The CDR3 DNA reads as TGTGCCAGCTCACCACCCAGTCTACCCGAAGCTTTCTTT. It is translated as CASSPPSLPEAFF.

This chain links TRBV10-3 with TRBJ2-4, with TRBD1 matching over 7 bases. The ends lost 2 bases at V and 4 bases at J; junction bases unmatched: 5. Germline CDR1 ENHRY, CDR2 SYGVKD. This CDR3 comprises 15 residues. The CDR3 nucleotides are TGTGCCATCAGTGAGGTGAAGACAGGGAAAAACATTCAGTACTTC. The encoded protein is CAISEVKTGKNIQYF.

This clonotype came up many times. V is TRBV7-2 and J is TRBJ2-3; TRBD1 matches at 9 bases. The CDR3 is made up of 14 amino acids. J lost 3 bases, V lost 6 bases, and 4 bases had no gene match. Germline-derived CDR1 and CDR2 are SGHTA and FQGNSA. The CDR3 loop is CASRDRGGTDTQYF. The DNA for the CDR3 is TGTGCCAGCAGGGACAGGGGCGGTACAGATACGCAGTATTTT.

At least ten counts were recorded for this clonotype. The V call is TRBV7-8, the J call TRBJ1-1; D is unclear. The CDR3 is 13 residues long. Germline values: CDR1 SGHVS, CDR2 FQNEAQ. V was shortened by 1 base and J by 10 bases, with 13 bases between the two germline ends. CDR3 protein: CASSLERRRIAFF. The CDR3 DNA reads TGTGCCAGCAGCTTAGAAAGGCGTCGTATAGCTTTCTTT.

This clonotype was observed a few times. CDR3 region: CASSRGTSYGYTF. The CDR3 nucleotides are TGTGCCAGCAGCCGGGGGACCTCCTATGGCTACACCTTC. This chain connects TRBV5-5 to TRBJ1-2, with D possibly being TRBD1 (5 bases). Germline loops: CDR1 SGHKS, CDR2 YYEKEE (reference sequence). The CDR3 loop spans 13 amino acids. The V and J ends lost 4 bases and 4 bases respectively, with 11 bases between them. The full variable domain, completed using reference TRBV5-5 and TRBJ1-2, is DAGVTQSPTHLIKTRGQQVTLRCSPISGHKSVSWYQQVLGQGPQFIFQYYEKEERGRGNFPDRFSARQFPNYSSELNVNALLLGDSALYLCASSRGTSYGYTFGSGTRLTVV.

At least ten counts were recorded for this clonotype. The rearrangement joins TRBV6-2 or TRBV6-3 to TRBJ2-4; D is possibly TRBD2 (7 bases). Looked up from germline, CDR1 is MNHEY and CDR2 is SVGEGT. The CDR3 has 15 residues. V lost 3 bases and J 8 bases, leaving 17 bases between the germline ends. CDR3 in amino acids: CASSYAGGRGYIQYF. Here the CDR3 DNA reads TGTGCCAGCAGTTATGCCGGGGGGCGCGGGTACATTCAGTACTTC.

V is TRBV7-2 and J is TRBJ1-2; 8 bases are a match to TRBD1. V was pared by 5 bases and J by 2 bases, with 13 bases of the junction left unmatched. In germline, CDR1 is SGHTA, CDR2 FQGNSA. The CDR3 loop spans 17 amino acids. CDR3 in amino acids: CASSVSTGARANYGYTF. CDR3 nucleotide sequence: TGTGCCAGCAGCGTGTCGACAGGGGCGAGGGCCAACTATGGCTACACCTTC. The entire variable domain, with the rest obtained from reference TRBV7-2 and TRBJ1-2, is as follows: GAGVSQSPSNKVTEKGKDVELRCDPISGHTALYWYRQSLGQGLEFLIYFQGNSAPDKSGLPSDRFSAERTGGSVSTLTIQRTQQEDSAVYLCASSVSTGARANYGYTFGSGTRLTVV.

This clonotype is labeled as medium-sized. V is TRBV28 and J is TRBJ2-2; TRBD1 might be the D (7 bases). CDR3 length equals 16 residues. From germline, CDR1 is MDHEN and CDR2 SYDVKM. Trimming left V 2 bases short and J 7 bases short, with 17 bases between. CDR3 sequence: CASSLQSDREVGELFF. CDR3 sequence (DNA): TGTGCCAGCAGTTTACAAAGTGACAGGGAGGTCGGGGAGCTGTTTTTT.

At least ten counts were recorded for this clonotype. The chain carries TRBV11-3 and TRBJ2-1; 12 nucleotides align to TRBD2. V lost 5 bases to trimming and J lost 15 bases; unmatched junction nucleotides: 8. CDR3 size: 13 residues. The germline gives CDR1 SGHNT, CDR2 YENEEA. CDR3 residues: CASSPRLAGELFF. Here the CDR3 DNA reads TGTGCCAGCAGCCCGCGACTAGCGGGGGAGTTGTTCTTC.